There are many counts of the clone carrying this T cell receptor beta chain. These data come from a study of T-cell reconstitution after alpha-beta-depleted transplantation in children. The CDR3 runs to 15 residues. Trimming at V came to 2 bases and at J to 3 bases, leaving 1 base not matched to a gene. Researchers prepared the TCRbeta library using unique molecular identifiers, the study reports. TCRdb reprocessed the PCR reads via MiXCR and lists one record per CDR3 protein. The sample has about a million distinct CDR3 sequences, about 29% seen once. The clonotype originates from a boy in the first two years of life who had a stem cell transplant for SCID, so the T cells may come from the graft donor. The chain employs TRBV12-3 or TRBV12-4 and TRBJ2-3, with 11 bases identical to TRBD1. The sample here was PBMCs, mostly from graft donor cells, taken 360 days after TCRalphabeta/CD19-depleted stem cell transplant. DNA for the CDR3: TGTGCCAGCAGTTTATGGGACAGGGGGACAGATACGCAGTATTTT. Translating it yields CASSLWDRGTDTQYF.